This is a list of T cell receptor beta chains from one sample in a study of cytomegalovirus exposure and HLA in healthy donors. This table comes from immunoSEQ multiplex PCR, and its TCRdb copy is limited to in-frame clones, with some not included. The sample holds 100,000 to 130,000 clones, 60% to 75% seen once. The sequenced sample was PBMCs. These receptors were obtained from a man under 40 in good health and CMV-seronegative. CDR3s include the opening cysteine and the closing phenylalanine or tryptophan. A D gene is named only where the DNA matches it firmly. The size field is filled for only some rows; it gives once, few, many or a size class.

clone size: -; CDR3 length: 16; J gene: TRBJ1-1; D gene: -; V gene: TRBV10-3; CDR3 protein: CAISESPVGEGTEAFF; CDR3 DNA: TGTGCCATCAGTGAGTCGCCGGTAGGCGAGGGTACTGAAGCTTTCTTT
clone size: -; CDR3 length: 14; J gene: TRBJ2-7; D gene: TRBD2; V gene: TRBV9; CDR3 protein: CASSVGTSGIEQYF; CDR3 DNA: TGTGCCAGCAGCGTAGGGACTAGCGGGATCGAGCAGTACTTC
clone size: -; CDR3 length: 15; J gene: TRBJ1-2; D gene: -; V gene: TRBV5-1; CDR3 protein: CASSSGGGKKQGYTF; CDR3 DNA: TGCGCCAGCAGCTCGGGGGGGGGAAAAAAGCAAGGCTACACCTTC
clone size: -; CDR3 length: 13; J gene: TRBJ2-7; D gene: -; V gene: TRBV9; CDR3 protein: CASSDEVSYEQYF; CDR3 DNA: TGTGCCAGCAGCGACGAGGTCTCCTACGAGCAGTACTTC
clone size: -; CDR3 length: 16; J gene: TRBJ1-1; D gene: TRBD1; V gene: TRBV15; CDR3 protein: CATSKGQGAFDTEAFF; CDR3 DNA: TGTGCCACCAGCAAGGGACAGGGGGCTTTTGATACTGAAGCTTTCTTT
clone size: -; CDR3 length: 18; J gene: TRBJ2-1; D gene: TRBD2; V gene: TRBV27; CDR3 protein: CASRPSGLAGGSYNEQFF; CDR3 DNA: TGTGCCAGCAGACCATCGGGACTAGCGGGAGGATCCTACAATGAGCAGTTCTTC
clone size: once; CDR3 length: 17; J gene: TRBJ2-2; D gene: TRBD2; V gene: TRBV5-8; CDR3 protein: CASSYWTSGTNTGELFF; CDR3 DNA: TGTGCCAGCAGCTACTGGACTAGCGGGACGAACACCGGGGAGCTGTTTTTT
clone size: -; CDR3 length: 16; J gene: TRBJ2-1; D gene: TRBD1; V gene: TRBV2; CDR3 protein: CASSEWSGQLYNEQFF; CDR3 DNA: TGTGCCAGCAGTGAATGGTCGGGACAGCTCTACAATGAGCAGTTCTTC
clone size: -; CDR3 length: 12; J gene: TRBJ2-7; D gene: TRBD2; V gene: TRBV13; CDR3 protein: CASSTSGYEQYF; CDR3 DNA: TGTGCCAGCAGCACTAGCGGCTACGAGCAGTACTTC
clone size: -; CDR3 length: 12; J gene: TRBJ2-7; D gene: -; V gene: TRBV29-1; CDR3 protein: CSVVPSGSEQYF; CDR3 DNA: TGCAGCGTTGTTCCCTCAGGCTCCGAGCAGTACTTC
clone size: few; CDR3 length: 15; J gene: TRBJ2-2; D gene: TRBD2; V gene: TRBV10-1; CDR3 protein: CASSRDYMNTGELFF; CDR3 DNA: TGCGCCAGCAGCCGGGACTACATGAACACCGGGGAGCTGTTTTTT
clone size: -; CDR3 length: 14; J gene: TRBJ2-5; D gene: TRBD2; V gene: TRBV5-1; CDR3 protein: CASSSAGGRRTQYF; CDR3 DNA: TGCGCCAGCAGCTCAGCGGGGGGGAGGCGGACCCAGTACTTC
clone size: once; CDR3 length: 15; J gene: TRBJ2-5; D gene: TRBD2; V gene: TRBV7-3; CDR3 protein: CASSSIAGGQETQYF; CDR3 DNA: TGTGCCAGCAGCTCCATAGCGGGGGGCCAAGAGACCCAGTACTTC
clone size: -; CDR3 length: 15; J gene: TRBJ1-2; D gene: -; V gene: TRBV7-8; CDR3 protein: CASSPFSGGNYGYTF; CDR3 DNA: TGTGCCAGCAGCCCCTTCAGTGGGGGGAACTATGGCTACACCTTC
clone size: -; CDR3 length: 14; J gene: TRBJ2-5; D gene: TRBD2; V gene: TRBV5-1; CDR3 protein: CASSLASGRETQYF; CDR3 DNA: TGCGCCAGCAGCTTGGCTAGCGGGAGGGAGACCCAGTACTTC
clone size: -; CDR3 length: 16; J gene: TRBJ1-6; D gene: TRBD1; V gene: TRBV6-1; CDR3 protein: CASSEKGAIYDSPLHF; CDR3 DNA: TGTGCCAGCAGTGAGAAGGGGGCAATCTACGATTCACCCCTCCACTTT
clone size: -; CDR3 length: 15; J gene: TRBJ2-5; D gene: TRBD1; V gene: TRBV7-3; CDR3 protein: CASSLNSGGLETQYF; CDR3 DNA: TGTGCCAGCAGCTTAAACTCAGGGGGATTAGAGACCCAGTACTTC
clone size: -; CDR3 length: 13; J gene: TRBJ2-5; D gene: -; V gene: TRBV29-1; CDR3 protein: CSVEQQGEETQYF; CDR3 DNA: TGCAGCGTTGAACAACAGGGTGAAGAGACCCAGTACTTC
clone size: few; CDR3 length: 12; J gene: TRBJ1-3; D gene: -; V gene: TRBV28; CDR3 protein: CASSFPGNTIYF; CDR3 DNA: TGTGCCAGCAGTTTCCCGGGAAACACCATATATTTT
clone size: -; CDR3 length: 14; J gene: TRBJ2-5; D gene: TRBD1; V gene: TRBV9; CDR3 protein: CASSVGGQAETQYF; CDR3 DNA: TGTGCCAGCAGCGTAGGGGGACAGGCTGAGACCCAGTACTTC
clone size: -; CDR3 length: 15; J gene: TRBJ2-5; D gene: -; V gene: TRBV5-4; CDR3 protein: CASSLARGRFETQYF; CDR3 DNA: TGTGCCAGCAGCTTGGCACGGGGGAGGTTCGAGACCCAGTACTTC
clone size: -; CDR3 length: 14; J gene: TRBJ2-7; D gene: -; V gene: TRBV5-1; CDR3 protein: CASSPRQVSDEQYF; CDR3 DNA: TGCGCCAGCAGCCCGAGACAGGTTAGCGACGAGCAGTACTTC
clone size: -; CDR3 length: 15; J gene: TRBJ1-5; D gene: TRBD1; V gene: TRBV30; CDR3 protein: CAWSVRDRLNQPQHF; CDR3 DNA: TGTGCCTGGAGTGTACGGGACAGGCTTAATCAGCCCCAGCATTTT
clone size: few; CDR3 length: 14; J gene: TRBJ2-7; D gene: TRBD1; V gene: TRBV6-5; CDR3 protein: CASSYSTGGYEQYF; CDR3 DNA: TGTGCCAGCAGTTACTCGACAGGGGGCTACGAGCAGTACTTC
clone size: -; CDR3 length: 12; J gene: TRBJ2-1; D gene: TRBD2; V gene: TRBV10-2; CDR3 protein: CASSGDYHEQFF; CDR3 DNA: TGCGCCAGCAGTGGGGACTATCACGAGCAGTTCTTC
clone size: -; CDR3 length: 15; J gene: TRBJ2-1; D gene: TRBD1; V gene: TRBV5-1; CDR3 protein: CASSRGQGPYNEQFF; CDR3 DNA: TGCGCCAGCAGCCGGGGACAGGGACCCTACAATGAGCAGTTCTTC
clone size: -; CDR3 length: 16; J gene: TRBJ1-2; D gene: TRBD1; V gene: TRBV5-1; CDR3 protein: CASSLILGTGPTGYTF; CDR3 DNA: TGCGCCAGCAGCTTGATACTCGGGACAGGGCCTACTGGCTACACCTTC
clone size: -; CDR3 length: 17; J gene: TRBJ1-2; D gene: -; V gene: TRBV6-1; CDR3 protein: CASSDWGLPGENYGYTF; CDR3 DNA: TGTGCCAGCAGTGACTGGGGACTCCCCGGGGAGAACTATGGCTACACCTTC
clone size: -; CDR3 length: 17; J gene: TRBJ2-3; D gene: TRBD2; V gene: TRBV5-4; CDR3 protein: CASSVATSGGAVDTQYF; CDR3 DNA: TGTGCCAGCAGCGTTGCGACTAGCGGGGGGGCGGTAGATACGCAGTATTTT
clone size: -; CDR3 length: 16; J gene: TRBJ1-6; D gene: -; V gene: TRBV2; CDR3 protein: CASSLQGPRYNSPLHF; CDR3 DNA: TGTGCCAGCAGTTTACAGGGCCCCAGGTATAATTCACCCCTCCACTTT
clone size: -; CDR3 length: 17; J gene: TRBJ1-3; D gene: -; V gene: TRBV5-4; CDR3 protein: CASSLEGGISSGNTIYF; CDR3 DNA: TGTGCCAGCAGCTTAGAAGGGGGTATAAGCTCTGGAAACACCATATATTTT
clone size: -; CDR3 length: 17; J gene: TRBJ1-4; D gene: -; V gene: TRBV4-1; CDR3 protein: CASSQWTSGLTNEKLFF; CDR3 DNA: TGCGCCAGCAGCCAATGGACTTCCGGACTAACTAATGAAAAACTGTTTTTT
clone size: -; CDR3 length: 15; J gene: TRBJ1-5; D gene: -; V gene: TRBV11-3; CDR3 protein: CASSFRDYSNQPQHF; CDR3 DNA: TGTGCCAGCAGCTTCCGAGATTATAGCAATCAGCCCCAGCATTTT
clone size: -; CDR3 length: 14; J gene: TRBJ1-3; D gene: -; V gene: TRBV2; CDR3 protein: CASSERVLGNTIYF; CDR3 DNA: TGTGCCAGCAGTGAGAGGGTGCTTGGGAACACCATATATTTT
clone size: -; CDR3 length: 17; J gene: TRBJ1-2; D gene: TRBD1; V gene: TRBV7-9; CDR3 protein: CASSPGQGAHEDYGYTF; CDR3 DNA: TGTGCCAGCAGCCCAGGACAGGGGGCGCATGAAGATTATGGCTACACCTTC
clone size: few; CDR3 length: 15; J gene: TRBJ1-4; D gene: -; V gene: TRBV9; CDR3 protein: CASSASGSGGEKLFF; CDR3 DNA: TGTGCCAGCAGCGCGTCAGGGTCGGGGGGGGAAAAACTGTTTTTT
clone size: -; CDR3 length: 13; J gene: TRBJ1-2; D gene: -; V gene: TRBV19; CDR3 protein: CASSIVPGHGYTF; CDR3 DNA: TGTGCCAGTAGTATCGTTCCAGGGCATGGCTACACCTTC
clone size: -; CDR3 length: 14; J gene: TRBJ2-7; D gene: -; V gene: TRBV2; CDR3 protein: CASRFSVNSYEQYF; CDR3 DNA: TGTGCCAGCAGGTTTAGCGTAAACTCCTACGAGCAGTACTTC
clone size: once; CDR3 length: 16; J gene: TRBJ2-3; D gene: TRBD2; V gene: TRBV9; CDR3 protein: CASSVYSGSPEDTQYF; CDR3 DNA: TGTGCCAGCAGCGTATATAGCGGGAGCCCTGAGGATACGCAGTATTTT
clone size: -; CDR3 length: 14; J gene: TRBJ2-2; D gene: -; V gene: TRBV4-2; CDR3 protein: CASSQVTNTGELFF; CDR3 DNA: TGTGCCAGCAGCCAAGTAACGAACACCGGGGAGCTGTTTTTT
clone size: -; CDR3 length: 15; J gene: TRBJ2-5; D gene: TRBD1; V gene: TRBV6-1; CDR3 protein: CASSVYGDRQETQYF; CDR3 DNA: TGTGCCAGCAGTGTTTATGGGGACAGACAAGAGACCCAGTACTTC
clone size: -; CDR3 length: 14; J gene: TRBJ1-5; D gene: -; V gene: TRBV28; CDR3 protein: CASRWGRVQQPQHF; CDR3 DNA: TGTGCCAGCAGGTGGGGCAGGGTCCAACAGCCCCAGCATTTT
clone size: -; CDR3 length: 15; J gene: TRBJ2-1; D gene: TRBD2; V gene: TRBV10-3; CDR3 protein: CAISPGTTSYNEQFF; CDR3 DNA: TGTGCCATCAGTCCCGGGACTACCTCCTACAATGAGCAGTTCTTC